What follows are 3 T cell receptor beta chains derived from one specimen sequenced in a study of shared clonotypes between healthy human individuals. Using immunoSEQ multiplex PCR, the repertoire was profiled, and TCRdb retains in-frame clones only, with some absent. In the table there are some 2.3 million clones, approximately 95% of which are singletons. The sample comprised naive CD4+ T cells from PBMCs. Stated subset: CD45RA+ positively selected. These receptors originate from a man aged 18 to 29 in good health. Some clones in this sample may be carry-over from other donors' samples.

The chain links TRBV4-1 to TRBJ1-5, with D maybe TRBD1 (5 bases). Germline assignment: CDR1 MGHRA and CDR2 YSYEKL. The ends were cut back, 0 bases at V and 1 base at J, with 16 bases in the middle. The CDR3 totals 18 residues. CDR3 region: CASSQDVGARKSNQPQHF. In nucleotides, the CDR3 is TGCGCCAGCAGCCAAGATGTCGGGGCGCGGAAAAGCAATCAGCCCCAGCATTTT.

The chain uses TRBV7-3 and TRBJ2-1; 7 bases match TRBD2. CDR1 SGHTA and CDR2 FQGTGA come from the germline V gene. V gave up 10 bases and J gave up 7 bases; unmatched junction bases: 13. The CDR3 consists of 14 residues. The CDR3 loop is CANPTRGSKNEQFF. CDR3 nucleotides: TGTGCCAACCCGACGCGCGGGAGTAAAAATGAGCAGTTCTTC. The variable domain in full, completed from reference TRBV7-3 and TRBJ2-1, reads GAGVSQTPSNKVTEKGKYVELRCDPISGHTALYWYRQSLGQGPEFLIYFQGTGAADDSGLPNDRFFAVRPEGSVSTLKIQRTERGDSAVYLCANPTRGSKNEQFFGPGTRLTVL.

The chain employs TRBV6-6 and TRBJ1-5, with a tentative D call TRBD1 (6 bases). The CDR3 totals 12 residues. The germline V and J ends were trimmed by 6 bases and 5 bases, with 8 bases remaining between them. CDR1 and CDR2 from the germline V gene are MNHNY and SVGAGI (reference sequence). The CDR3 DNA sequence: TGTGCCAGCAGACAGGGAGATCAGCCCCAGCATTTT. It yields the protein CASRQGDQPQHF.